The sequence of this TCR beta chain was determined in a study of cytomegalovirus exposure and HLA in healthy donors. General observations from the study: In an earlier analysis, most TCR beta V segments were productive about 87% or about 30% of the time. Researchers reported that a few CMV-associated chains were confirmed in vitro as CMV antigen-specific. Analysis was carried out at a later point, and it linked a missense DCLRE1C variant to TCR beta V- and J-gene trimming.

The length of the CDR3 is 14 residues. Germline CDR1 GTSNPN, CDR2 SVGIG (reference sequence). V shed 4 bases and J 8 bases; nucleotides not matched to a gene: 6. About this clone: Its specificity is unknown.

With 60 Vbeta and 13 Jbeta primers, the PCR was carried out. In the original processing: Roughly 83 million unique TCR beta chains, around 10 million of them shared, were counted by a later analysis. Libraries were prepared by immunoSEQ multiplex PCR; TCRdb keeps only in-frame clonotypes and omits some of them. V and J calls and clone size are as listed in that table; D and trimming were resolved from the DNA. The sample lists about 160,000 clones; around 77% were seen once. Specimen: PBMCs. This chain uses TRBV30 with TRBJ2-1, with 12 bases that match TRBD2. The TCR comes from a man aged 30 to 45 in good health and CMV-seropositive. CDR3: CAWKLAGGVYEQFF. In DNA form, the CDR3 reads TGTGCCTGGAAGCTAGCGGGGGGGGTATATGAGCAGTTCTTC.